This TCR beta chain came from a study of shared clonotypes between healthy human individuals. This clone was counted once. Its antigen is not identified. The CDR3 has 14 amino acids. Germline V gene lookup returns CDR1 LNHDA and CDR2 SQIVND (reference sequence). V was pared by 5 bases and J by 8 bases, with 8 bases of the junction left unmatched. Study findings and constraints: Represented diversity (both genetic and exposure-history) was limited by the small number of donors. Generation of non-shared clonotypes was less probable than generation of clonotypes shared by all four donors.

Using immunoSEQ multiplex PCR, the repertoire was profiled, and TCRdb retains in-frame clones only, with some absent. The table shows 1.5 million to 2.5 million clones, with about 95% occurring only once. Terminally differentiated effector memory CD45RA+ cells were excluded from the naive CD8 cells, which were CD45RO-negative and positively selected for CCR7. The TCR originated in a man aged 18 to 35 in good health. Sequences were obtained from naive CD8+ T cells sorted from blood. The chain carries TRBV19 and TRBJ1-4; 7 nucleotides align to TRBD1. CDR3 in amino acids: CASSQGGQGEKLFF. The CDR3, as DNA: TGTGCCAGTAGTCAGGGGGGCCAAGGGGAAAAACTGTTTTTT.